This T cell receptor beta chain comes out of a study of shared clonotypes between healthy human individuals. The study's findings and limits: Naive CD4 clonotype sharing across a few donors was about 5.3%.

Genomic DNA from each subset was divided evenly over several immunoSEQ plates. Using immunoSEQ multiplex PCR, the repertoire was profiled, and TCRdb retains in-frame clones only, with some absent. The sample shows some 2,000,000 clones, under 97% of them seen only once. The CDR3 totals 16 residues. V lost 0 bases to trimming and J lost 1 base; unmatched junction nucleotides: 3. The V gene's germline CDR1 is SGHTA and CDR2 FQGNSA. Note on this clone: The antigen remains undetermined.

J is TRBJ2-3 and V is TRBV7-2, with 8 bases that match TRBD2. The source of this sequence is a man younger than 35 in good health. Material: naive CD4+ T cells sorted from blood. Sample subset: CD45RA+ positively selected. CDR3 loop: CASSLAVTSGTDTQYF. The CDR3 coding sequence is TGTGCCAGCAGCTTAGCAGTGACTAGCGGCACAGATACGCAGTATTTT. Supplemented by reference TRBV7-2 and TRBJ2-3, the full variable domain reads GAGVSQSPSNKVTEKGKDVELRCDPISGHTALYWYRQSLGQGLEFLIYFQGNSAPDKSGLPSDRFSAERTGGSVSTLTIQRTQQEDSAVYLCASSLAVTSGTDTQYFGPGTRLTVL.